A single sample is the source of the 21 T cell receptor beta chains below, sequenced in a study of T cells in Graves' hyperthyroidism and ophthalmopathy. TCR beta CDR3 region amplification was performed from RNA transcripts. HTBI primers were the set used in a first-round RT-PCR of the TCR CDR3. MiXCR, run by TCRdb on the multiplex PCR reads, gives a single entry per CDR3 protein. The table has almost 600,000 distinct CDR3 sequences, 46% seen once. Source material: peripheral blood or thyroid tissue (not recorded which). These receptors all come from a woman under 30 with Graves' hyperthyroidism.

V and J are TRBV29-1 and TRBJ1-1; 8 positions agree with TRBD1. The CDR3 contains 14 residues. Germline loops: CDR1 SQVTM, CDR2 ANQGSEA. With 1 base clipped from V and 1 base from J, the junction kept 2 bases outside the gene matches. DNA of the CDR3: TGCAGCGTTGAAGGCGGGACAGGGAACACTGAAGCTTTCTTT. Translated: CSVEGGTGNTEAFF.

The chain is built from TRBV20-1 and TRBJ2-5, with 10 bases aligning to TRBD2. The CDR3 is 15 residues long. With 7 bases clipped from V and 5 bases from J, the junction kept 13 bases outside the gene matches. Germline assignment: CDR1 DFQATT and CDR2 SNEGSKA (reference sequence). In DNA form, the CDR3 reads TGCAGTGGCAGAAGAGCGGGAGGGCACGGGGAGACCCAGTACTTC. Its translation: CSGRRAGGHGETQYF.

This chain connects TRBV5-1 to TRBJ1-2; 9 nucleotides align to TRBD1. V shed 0 bases and J 8 bases; nucleotides not matched to a gene: 5. The CDR3 totals 14 residues. Germline CDR1 reads SGHRS; CDR2 reads YFSETQ. CDR3 amino acids: CASSLEQGAKGYTF. The CDR3 DNA sequence: TGCGCCAGCAGCTTGGAACAGGGGGCTAAAGGCTACACCTTC.

The V and J genes are TRBV6-6 and TRBJ1-6; D is unclear. Trimming removed 8 bases from V and 9 bases from J, with 11 bases in between. Germline CDR1 is MNHNY and CDR2 is SVGAGI (reference sequence). The CDR3 consists of 12 residues. CDR3 DNA: TGTGCCAGCTTGAGGGAGGGTTCACCCCTCCACTTT. It encodes CASLREGSPLHF.

The V and J genes are TRBV5-6 and TRBJ1-5; D not resolved. Looked up from germline, CDR1 is SGHDT and CDR2 is YYEEEE. The CDR3 sequence is 14 residues long. With 4 bases removed from V and 11 bases from J, the gap between germline ends came to 19 bases. The CDR3 nucleotides read TGTGCCAGCAGCCGAGCGGGAGAAGGCGAGACCCAGCATTTT. This encodes CASSRAGEGETQHF.

CDR3 amino acids: CSVDLAGNEAFF. CDR3 in DNA: TGCAGCGTTGATCTAGCGGGTAATGAAGCTTTCTTT. The chain recombines TRBV29-1 with TRBJ1-1; no clear D. V gave up 3 bases and J gave up 7 bases, with 12 bases separating them. The CDR3 extends over 12 amino acids. Germline values: CDR1 SQVTM, CDR2 ANQGSEA.

This sequence joins TRBV19 and TRBJ2-5; 12 bases agree with TRBD2. The trim removed 5 bases at V and 4 bases at J, leaving 8 bases unmatched. Per the germline V gene, CDR1 is LNHDA and CDR2 is SQIVND (reference sequence). This CDR3 comprises 16 residues. CDR3 in amino acids: CASSLAGGPGGETQYF. In DNA, the CDR3 is TGTGCCAGTAGTCTAGCGGGAGGGCCCGGGGGAGAGACCCAGTACTTC.

This clonotype has a handful of counts. The chain carries TRBV29-1 and TRBJ1-1, with D possibly being TRBD1 (5 bases). V was trimmed by 8 bases and J by 5 bases, leaving 21 bases between them. The CDR3 loop spans 14 amino acids. Per the germline V gene, CDR1 is SQVTM and CDR2 is ANQGSEA. DNA for the CDR3: TGCAGCACCATTCTCCAGGGTTGGGGGACTGAAGCTTTCTTT. This codes for CSTILQGWGTEAFF.

This clonotype has a count of ten or more. The rearrangement links TRBV24-1 to TRBJ2-7; TRBD2 agrees at 11 bases. V was clipped by 5 bases and J by 3 bases; unmatched bases: 8. The CDR3 runs to 16 residues. From germline, CDR1 is KGHDR and CDR2 SFDVKD. The CDR3 coding sequence is TGTGCCACCAGTGCTTTAGGACTAGCGGGCATCTACGAGCAGTACTTC. Its protein product is CATSALGLAGIYEQYF.

V is TRBV9 and J is TRBJ1-3; D uncertain. The CDR3 sequence is 15 residues long. V gave up 0 bases and J gave up 4 bases, with 11 bases separating them. CDR1 is SGDLS, CDR2 YYNGEE, per germline. The CDR3 reads CASSVDASAGNTIYF. The DNA for the CDR3 is TGTGCCAGCAGCGTAGACGCATCGGCAGGAAACACCATATATTTT.

This clonotype was detected only a few times. The chain carries TRBV20-1 and TRBJ2-7, with a possible D match to TRBD2 (7 bases). Germline V gene data show CDR1 as DFQATT and CDR2 as SNEGSKA (reference sequence). The CDR3 extends over 16 amino acids. Trimming took 0 bases from V and 3 from J, leaving 18 bases between them. CDR3 residues: CSARDGGAQAIYEQYF. DNA of the CDR3: TGCAGTGCTAGAGATGGGGGGGCTCAGGCGATCTACGAGCAGTACTTC.

This chain connects TRBV6-5 to TRBJ2-6; a possible D gene is TRBD1 (6 bases). V was pared by 7 bases and J by 4 bases, with 8 bases between. CDR1 is MNHEY and CDR2 is SVGAGI in the germline V gene. This CDR3 spans 13 amino acids. The CDR3: CASNGQGANVLTF. The CDR3, as DNA: TGTGCCAGCAATGGACAGGGGGCCAACGTCCTGACTTTC.

This clonotype was observed once. V usage is TRBV24-1 and J usage is TRBJ2-5; tentative D call: TRBD1 (7 bases). Trimming took off 7 bases at V and 5 bases at J, with 16 bases between the two ends. Per germline, CDR1 KGHDR and CDR2 SFDVKD. There are 14 residues in the CDR3. CDR3 region: CATRDTGDWETQYF. The CDR3, as DNA: TGTGCCACCAGAGATACAGGGGACTGGGAGACCCAGTACTTC.

This chain connects TRBV28 to TRBJ1-1; no firm D call. Germline CDR1 MDHEN, CDR2 SYDVKM. Trimming stripped 1 base from V and 0 bases from J, with 6 bases between. This CDR3 is built from 14 residues. CDR3 sequence (DNA): TGTGCCAGCAGTTTATACGGATTGAACACTGAAGCTTTCTTT. It encodes CASSLYGLNTEAFF.

This clonotype was recorded many times. The chain carries TRBV29-1 and TRBJ1-5; TRBD1 agrees at 7 bases. J lost 4 bases, V lost 5 bases, and 5 bases had no gene match. The CDR3 totals 13 residues. Germline lookup yields CDR1 SQVTM and CDR2 ANQGSEA. The CDR3 spells CSVSGQKNQPQHF. The CDR3 bases are TGCAGCGTTTCGGGACAGAAAAATCAGCCCCAGCATTTT.

V is TRBV7-2 and J is TRBJ1-6; maybe TRBD1 (5 bases). Looked up from germline, CDR1 is SGHTA and CDR2 is FQGNSA. Between the trimmed V and J ends, which lost 4 bases and 6 bases, there was a span of 7 bases. The CDR3 extends over 13 amino acids. The CDR3 region is CASSWDPNSPLHF. For the CDR3, the DNA is TGTGCCAGCAGCTGGGACCCTAATTCACCCCTCCACTTT.

V is TRBV12-5 and J is TRBJ2-7, with TRBD2 matching 10 bases. The V and J ends lost 7 bases and 3 bases, in that order; junction bases with no gene match: 12. The V gene's germline CDR1 is LGHNT and CDR2 FRNRAP. The CDR3 runs to 16 residues. CDR3 coding DNA: TGTGCTAGTGCAAAGCGGGAGGGCCTTTTGAACTACGAGCAGTACTTC. Translated, it gives CASAKREGLLNYEQYF.

The chain couples TRBV20-1 to TRBJ2-5, with D maybe TRBD1 (5 bases). Trimming took off 3 bases at V and 3 bases at J, with 11 bases between the two ends. There are 13 residues in the CDR3. Germline-derived CDR1 and CDR2 are DFQATT and SNEGSKA (reference sequence). CDR3 DNA sequence: TGCAGTGCTAGTCAGACAGAAGAAGAGACCCAGTACTTC. Translated: CSASQTEEETQYF.

Comment on this clonotype: One junction end does not reproduce the germline sequence, and a read error may be involved. The gene calls are TRBV20-1 and TRBJ2-7; maybe TRBD1 (5 bases). Looked up from germline, CDR1 is DFQATT and CDR2 is SNEGSKA (reference sequence). The CDR3 sequence is 13 residues long. CDR3 loop: CSANTGPSYGQYF. CDR3 DNA sequence: TGCAGTGCTAATACAGGTCCCTCCTACGGGCAGTACTTC.

The table lists this clonotype with many counts. The chain links TRBV11-3 to TRBJ2-5; possible D gene TRBD1, 5 bases. The CDR3 length is 14 residues. The V end lost 5 bases, the J end lost 1 base, and 11 bases lay between the germline ends. Germline CDR1 is SGHNT and CDR2 is YENEEA. CDR3 region: CASSHLDTQETQYF. The CDR3 DNA is TGTGCCAGCAGCCACCTGGACACCCAAGAGACCCAGTACTTC.

This clonotype came up many times. This sequence joins TRBV27 and TRBJ2-5, with a tentative D call TRBD1 (6 bases). This CDR3 contains 13 residues. Trimming removed 4 bases from V and 5 bases from J, with 11 bases in between. The germline V gene encodes CDR1 MNHEY and CDR2 SMNVEV (reference sequence). The chain's CDR3 is CASSSAGEETQYF. DNA for the CDR3: TGTGCCAGCAGTTCCGCAGGGGAGGAGACCCAGTACTTC.